The present TCR beta chain was sequenced within a study of technical replicates of blood from a few donors. Germline loops: CDR1 SGHTA, CDR2 FQGNSA. This CDR3 has 14 residues. Trimming removed 3 bases at V and 2 bases at J, with 5 bases between. Data came from immunoSEQ multiplex PCR; TCRdb stores just in-frame clones and leaves some out. The top ten hold roughly 6.7% of the sample, which has about 12,000 clones, around 96% seen once. The chain uses TRBV7-2 and TRBJ1-6, with no clear D. The receptor's source is a human donor in good health. Input material: PBMCs. CDR3 region: CASSFSTYNSPLHF. The CDR3 region has the DNA TGTGCCAGCAGCTTTTCCACCTATAATTCACCCCTCCACTTT.